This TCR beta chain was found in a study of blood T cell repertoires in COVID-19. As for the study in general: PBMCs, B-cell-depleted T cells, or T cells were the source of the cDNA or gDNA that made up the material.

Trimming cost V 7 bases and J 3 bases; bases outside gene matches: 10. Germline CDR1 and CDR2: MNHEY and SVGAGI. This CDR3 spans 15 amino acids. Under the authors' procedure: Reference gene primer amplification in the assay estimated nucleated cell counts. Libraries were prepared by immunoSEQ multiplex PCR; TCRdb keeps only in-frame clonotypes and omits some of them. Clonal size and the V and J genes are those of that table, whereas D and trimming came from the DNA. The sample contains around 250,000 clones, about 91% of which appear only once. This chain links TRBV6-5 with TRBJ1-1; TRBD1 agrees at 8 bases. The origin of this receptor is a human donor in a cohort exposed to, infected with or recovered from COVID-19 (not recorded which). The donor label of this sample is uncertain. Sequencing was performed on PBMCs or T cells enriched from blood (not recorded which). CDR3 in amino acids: CASIQGAGGDTEAFF. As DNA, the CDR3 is TGTGCCAGCATCCAGGGGGCGGGTGGAGACACTGAAGCTTTCTTT.